This entry is about one TCR beta chain. The data derive from a study of shared clonotypes between healthy human individuals. Background on the study: Donor composition was a couple of women and three men, aged 18 to 49.

Trimming stripped 10 bases from V and 6 bases from J, with 19 bases between. CDR1 is LNHDA, CDR2 SQIVND, per germline (reference sequence). The CDR3 runs 14 residues. How the authors handled the data: As immunoSEQ supplied junction-only sequences (without quality scores), filtering differed. Assay: immunoSEQ multiplex PCR; the TCRdb copy retains only in-frame clones and omits some. The D gene and trimming were derived from the DNA, and the V and J assignments and clone size from that table. The data contain roughly 2 million clones, 90% to 97% of them seen just once; the ten biggest clones take up less than 0.15%.

This receptor was taken from a man aged 18 to 30 in good health. Material: naive CD4+ T cells sorted from blood. As for subset: CD45RA+ positively selected. This rearrangement joins TRBV19 to TRBJ2-4, with D perhaps TRBD2 (6 bases). The CDR3 DNA sequence: TGTGCCACCTCCGACCGGGACTGGGGAAACATTCAGTACTTC. It is translated as CATSDRDWGNIQYF.